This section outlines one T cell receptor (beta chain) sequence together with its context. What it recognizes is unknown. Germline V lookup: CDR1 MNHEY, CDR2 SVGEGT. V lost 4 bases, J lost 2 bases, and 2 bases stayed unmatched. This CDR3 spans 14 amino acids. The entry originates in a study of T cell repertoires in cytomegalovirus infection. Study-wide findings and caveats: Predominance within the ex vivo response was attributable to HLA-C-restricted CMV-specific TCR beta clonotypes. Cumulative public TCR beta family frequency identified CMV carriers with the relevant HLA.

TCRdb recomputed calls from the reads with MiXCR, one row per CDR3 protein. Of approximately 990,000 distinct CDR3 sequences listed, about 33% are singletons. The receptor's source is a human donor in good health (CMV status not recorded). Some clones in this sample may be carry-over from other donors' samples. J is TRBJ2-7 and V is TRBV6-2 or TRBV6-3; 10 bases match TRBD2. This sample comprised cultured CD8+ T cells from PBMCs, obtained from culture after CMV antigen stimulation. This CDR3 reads CASSSSGGTYEQYV. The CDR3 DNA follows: TGTGCCAGCAGTTCTAGCGGGGGCACCTACGAGCAGTACGTC.